This is a list of T cell receptor beta chains from one sample in a study of blood T cell repertoires in COVID-19. Libraries were prepared by immunoSEQ multiplex PCR; TCRdb keeps only in-frame clonotypes and omits some of them. The table includes a few hundred thousand clones, 80% to 90% detected once. The sample taken for sequencing was PBMCs or T cells enriched from blood (not recorded which). These receptors originate from a middle-aged woman with acute COVID-19. Each CDR3 is given with its conserved first and last residue. The D gene is left open where the match is weak.

d_call	v_call	j_call	cdr3_nt	cdr3_aa
TRBD1	TRBV2	TRBJ1-1	TGTGCCAGCAGTGTTACAGGGGGCACTGAAGCTTTCTTT	CASSVTGGTEAFF
-	TRBV3-1/TRBV3-2	TRBJ2-7	TGTGCCAGCAGCCAATTCCCGGGGGAGCAGTACTTC	CASSQFPGEQYF
-	TRBV14	TRBJ1-4	TGTGCCAGCAGCCGAGGGTACAATGAAAAACTGTTTTTT	CASSRGYNEKLFF
TRBD2	TRBV7-2	TRBJ2-2	TGTGCCAGCAGCGTAGAACTAGCGGCGACCGGGGAGCTGTTTTTT	CASSVELAATGELFF
TRBD2	TRBV4-2	TRBJ2-5	TGTGCCAGCAGCCAAGATACGGGGGGGCCTTTCCCCCAGTACTTC	CASSQDTGGPFPQYF
-	TRBV15	TRBJ1-4	TGTGCCACCAGCAGAGAAGGCGGGAGAACTAATGAAAAACTGTTTTTT	CATSREGGRTNEKLFF
-	TRBV18	TRBJ1-1	TGTGCCAGCTCGCAATTGGAGACTGAAGCTTTCTTT	CASSQLETEAFF
TRBD1	TRBV18	TRBJ1-4	TGTGCCAGCTCATCGTCCGGGACAGGTAGCGAAAAACTGTTTTTT	CASSSSGTGSEKLFF
-	TRBV5-1	TRBJ2-5	TGCGCCAGCAGCCAGGACAGTCAGCACAAAGAGACCCAGTACTTC	CASSQDSQHKETQYF
-	TRBV2	TRBJ2-7	TGTGCCAGCAGCCACCTGACAGATTCCTACGAGCAGTACTTC	CASSHLTDSYEQYF
TRBD2	TRBV19	TRBJ2-1	TGTGCCAGTAGCTGGGCGGGAGGGCCGGGGTACAATGAGCAGTTCTTC	CASSWAGGPGYNEQFF
TRBD1	TRBV5-1	TRBJ2-5	TGCGCCAGCAACACAGCCGGCCGGACAGGGGAGCAGACCCAGTACTTC	CASNTAGRTGEQTQYF